A selection of T cell receptor beta chains follows, all from one sample in a study of T cells in Graves' hyperthyroidism and ophthalmopathy. TCRdb reprocessed the multiplex PCR reads via MiXCR and lists one record per CDR3 protein. The sample includes just under 750,000 distinct CDR3 sequences, approximately 40% of them seen just once. The sequenced material came from blood. Receptors originate from a woman aged 40 to 49 with Graves' hyperthyroidism. Each CDR3 is given with its conserved first and last residue. A D gene is named only where the DNA matches it firmly. Rows give clone size only sometimes, using once, few, many, or a class for an expanded clone.

d_call,clone_size,v_call,j_call,cdr3_nt,cdr3_aa
TRBD2,.,TRBV12-3/TRBV12-4,TRBJ2-7,TGTGCCAGTAATCCCGGGGGGTACGAGCAGTACTTC,CASNPGGYEQYF
.,many,TRBV29-1,TRBJ2-2,TGCAGCGTTCGCCGACAGACCGGGGAGCTGTTTTTT,CSVRRQTGELFF
TRBD2,.,TRBV16,TRBJ2-3,TGTGCCAGCAGCGGAATGGGACTAACCGTCACAGATACGCAGTATTTT,CASSGMGLTVTDTQYF
.,.,TRBV29-1,TRBJ2-7,TGCAGCGTTGAAGTTGGGGACTACGAGCAGTACTTC,CSVEVGDYEQYF
.,many,TRBV6-5,TRBJ2-5,TGTGCCAGCAGTTACTCAACTGGAGGGACCCAGTACTTC,CASSYSTGGTQYF
TRBD2,many,TRBV19,TRBJ2-7,TGTGCCAGTAGTTCCGGGACTAGCGTGCGCGAGCAGTACTTC,CASSSGTSVREQYF
TRBD1,few,TRBV4-3,TRBJ1-4,TGCGCCAGCAGCCAAGGACAGGGTAGCGGAAAACTGTTTTTT,CASSQGQGSGKLFF
.,few,TRBV5-1,TRBJ1-6,TGCGCCAGCAGCCCATACGACAGGAAGGGTTCACCCCTCCACTTT,CASSPYDRKGSPLHF
.,few,TRBV5-1,TRBJ1-4,TGCGCCAGCAGCTTTGGGCTTTGGAATGAAAAACTGTTTTTT,CASSFGLWNEKLFF
.,many,TRBV7-9,TRBJ1-6,TGTGCCAGCAGCCCTATAAGTGATTCACCCCTCCACTTT,CASSPISDSPLHF
.,many,TRBV7-9,TRBJ1-2,TGTGCCAGCAGCGTTAAACCCAACTATGGCTACACCTTC,CASSVKPNYGYTF
TRBD1,.,TRBV7-9,TRBJ1-2,TGTGCCAGCAGCGTACGACAGGGTCCTCGGTATGGCTACACCTTC,CASSVRQGPRYGYTF
TRBD1,many,TRBV5-1,TRBJ1-3,TGCGCCAGCAGCTTGGGGCATGGGACAGGGGCAGGAAACACCATATATTTT,CASSLGHGTGAGNTIYF
TRBD1,.,TRBV6-5,TRBJ1-5,TGTGCCAGCAGCTCTACGCCCGGGACAGGGAGTCTTCAGCCCCAGCATTTT,CASSSTPGTGSLQPQHF
.,.,TRBV10-3,TRBJ1-5,TGTGCCATCAGTGAGGTGACAGAAAATCAGCCCCAGCATTTT,CAISEVTENQPQHF
.,.,TRBV7-8,TRBJ2-2,TGTGCCAGCTTTGGGTGGGGGGCCTCGATCACCGGGGAGCTGTTTTTT,CASFGWGASITGELFF
.,.,TRBV7-2,TRBJ2-3,TGTGCCAGCCGCTCCAATCCCACAGATACGCAGTATTTT,CASRSNPTDTQYF
.,.,TRBV7-8,TRBJ1-6,TGTGCCAGCAGTGATGGACCGCCTAATTCACCCCTCCACTTT,CASSDGPPNSPLHF
.,many,TRBV15,TRBJ1-5,TGTGCCACCAGCAGTGCGGACAGAATTGACCCGGGTCAGCCCCAGCATTTT,CATSSADRIDPGQPQHF
TRBD1,many,TRBV10-3,TRBJ1-1,TGTGCCACGGGACAGGGCGCCCCCCCAGCTTTCTTT,CATGQGAPPAFF
TRBD1,few,TRBV4-2,TRBJ2-7,TGTGCCAGCAGACCAGAGGGGGCCTCCTACGAGCAGTACTTC,CASRPEGASYEQYF